The clone carrying this TCR beta chain was recorded many times. The antigen is undetermined. The CDR3 runs to 15 residues. Germline V gene lookup returns CDR1 MRHNA and CDR2 SNTAGT. With 0 bases removed from V and 2 bases from J, the gap between germline ends came to 5 bases. The data stem from a study of neurological immune-mediated disorders. Whole-study results and caveats: HTLV-1-associated myelopathy had the most TCR clonal expansion, whereas multiple sclerosis had the least (lower than in healthy controls).

As to time point: longitudinal time-point 1 (baseline). 2 million PBMCs stored at -80 C were the source of the unsorted libraries. From the 5' RACE reads, TCRdb called clonotypes with MiXCR, one entry per CDR3 protein. The table lists some 71,000 distinct CDR3 sequences, approximately 10% of them singletons. The sample consisted of PBMCs. The chain combines TRBV6-4 with TRBJ2-6, with D tentatively TRBD1 or TRBD2 (5 bases each). The receptor comes from a man aged 25 to 40 in good health. CDR3 sequence: CASSDSGAGANVLTF. The CDR3 region has the DNA TGTGCCAGCAGTGACTCGGGGGCTGGGGCCAACGTCCTGACTTTC.